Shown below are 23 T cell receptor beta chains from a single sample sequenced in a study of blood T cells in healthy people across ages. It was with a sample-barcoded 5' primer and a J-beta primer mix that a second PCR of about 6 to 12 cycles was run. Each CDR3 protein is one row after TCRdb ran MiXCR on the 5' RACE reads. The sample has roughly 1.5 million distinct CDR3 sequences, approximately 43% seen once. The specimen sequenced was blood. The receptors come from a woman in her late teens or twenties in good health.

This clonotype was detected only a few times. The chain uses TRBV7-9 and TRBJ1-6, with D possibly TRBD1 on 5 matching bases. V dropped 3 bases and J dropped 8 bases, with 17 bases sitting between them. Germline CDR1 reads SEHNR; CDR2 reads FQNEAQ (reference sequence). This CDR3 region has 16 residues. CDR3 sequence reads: CASSLCVGDGDSPLHF. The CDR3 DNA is TGTGCCAGCAGCTTGTGCGTCGGGGACGGCGATTCACCCCTCCACTTT.

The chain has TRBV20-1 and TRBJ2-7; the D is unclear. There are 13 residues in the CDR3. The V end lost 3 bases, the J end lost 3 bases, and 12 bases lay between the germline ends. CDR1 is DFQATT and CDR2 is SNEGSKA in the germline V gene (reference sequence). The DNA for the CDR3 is TGCAGTGCTAGGGCCGTGCACGACTACGAGCAGTACTTC. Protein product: CSARAVHDYEQYF.

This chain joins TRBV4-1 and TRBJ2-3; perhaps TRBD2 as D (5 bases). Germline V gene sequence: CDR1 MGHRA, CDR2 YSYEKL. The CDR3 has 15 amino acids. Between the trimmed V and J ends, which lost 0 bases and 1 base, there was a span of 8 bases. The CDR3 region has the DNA TGCGCCAGCAGCCAAGAAGAGAGGGGCACAGATACGCAGTATTTT. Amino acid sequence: CASSQEERGTDTQYF.

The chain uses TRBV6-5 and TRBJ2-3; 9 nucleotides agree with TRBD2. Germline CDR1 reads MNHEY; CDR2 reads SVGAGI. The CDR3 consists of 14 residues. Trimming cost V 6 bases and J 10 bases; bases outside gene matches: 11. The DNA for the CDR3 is TGTGCCAGCAGCCACGGGTGGCGGGGGGGTTCGCAGTATTTT. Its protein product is CASSHGWRGGSQYF.

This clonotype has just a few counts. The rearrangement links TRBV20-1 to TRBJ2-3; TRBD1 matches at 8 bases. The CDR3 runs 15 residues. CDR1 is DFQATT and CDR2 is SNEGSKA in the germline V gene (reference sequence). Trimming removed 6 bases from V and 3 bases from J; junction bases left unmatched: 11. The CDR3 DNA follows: TGCAGTGCGCCGAACTCCGACAGGGGAACAGATACGCAGTATTTT. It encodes CSAPNSDRGTDTQYF.

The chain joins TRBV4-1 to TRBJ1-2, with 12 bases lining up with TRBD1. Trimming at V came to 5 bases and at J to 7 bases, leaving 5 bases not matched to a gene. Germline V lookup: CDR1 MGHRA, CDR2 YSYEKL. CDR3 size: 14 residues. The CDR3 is CASSNRDRGLGYTF. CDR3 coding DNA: TGCGCCAGCAGCAACCGGGACAGGGGGCTTGGCTACACCTTC.

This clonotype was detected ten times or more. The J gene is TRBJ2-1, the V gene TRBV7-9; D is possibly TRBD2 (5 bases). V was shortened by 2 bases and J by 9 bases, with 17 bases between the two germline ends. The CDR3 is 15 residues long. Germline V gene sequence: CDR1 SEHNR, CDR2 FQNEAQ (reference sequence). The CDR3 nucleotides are TGTGCCAGCAGCTTATCACAATTACTAGGCCGTGAGCAGTTCTTC. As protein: CASSLSQLLGREQFF.

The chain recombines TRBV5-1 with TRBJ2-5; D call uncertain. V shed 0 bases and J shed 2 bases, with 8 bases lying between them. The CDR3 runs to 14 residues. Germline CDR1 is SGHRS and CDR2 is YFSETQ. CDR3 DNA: TGCGCCAGCAGCTTGGAAGACCGTCAAGAGACCCAGTACTTC. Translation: CASSLEDRQETQYF.

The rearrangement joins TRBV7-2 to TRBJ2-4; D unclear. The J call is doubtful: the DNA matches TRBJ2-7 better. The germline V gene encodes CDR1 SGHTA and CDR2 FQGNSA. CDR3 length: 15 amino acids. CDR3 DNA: TGTGCCAGCAGCTTCTCAAGTTGGGACTCCTACGAGCAGTACTTC. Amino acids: CASSFSSWDSYEQYF.

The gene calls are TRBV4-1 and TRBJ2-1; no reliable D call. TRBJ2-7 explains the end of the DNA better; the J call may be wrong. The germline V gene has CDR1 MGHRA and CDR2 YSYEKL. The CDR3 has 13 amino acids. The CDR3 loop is CASSQSRYNEQYF. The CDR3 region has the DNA TGCGCCAGCAGCCAATCGAGGTACAATGAGCAGTACTTC.

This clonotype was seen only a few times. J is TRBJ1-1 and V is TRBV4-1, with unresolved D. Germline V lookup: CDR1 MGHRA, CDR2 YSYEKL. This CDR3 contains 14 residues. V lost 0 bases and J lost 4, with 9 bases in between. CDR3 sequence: CASSQDLISTEAFF. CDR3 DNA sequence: TGCGCCAGCAGCCAAGATCTGATAAGCACTGAAGCTTTCTTT.

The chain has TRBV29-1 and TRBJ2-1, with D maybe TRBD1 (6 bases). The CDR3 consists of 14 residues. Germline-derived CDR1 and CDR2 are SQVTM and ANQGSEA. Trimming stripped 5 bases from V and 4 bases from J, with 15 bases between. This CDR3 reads CSVRGGRGYNEQFF. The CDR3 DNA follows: TGCAGCGTTCGGGGTGGCAGGGGATACAATGAGCAGTTCTTC.

This chain's CDR3 is CASSQDLAKWSSYEQYF. The CDR3 DNA sequence: TGTGCCAGCAGCCAAGATTTGGCCAAATGGAGCTCCTACGAGCAGTACTTC. The V call is TRBV4-2, the J call TRBJ2-7; D not resolved. The V gene lost 0 bases and the J gene lost 0 bases, with 15 bases spanning the gap. The CDR3 is 17 residues long. Per the germline V gene, CDR1 is LGHNA and CDR2 is YNFKEQ.

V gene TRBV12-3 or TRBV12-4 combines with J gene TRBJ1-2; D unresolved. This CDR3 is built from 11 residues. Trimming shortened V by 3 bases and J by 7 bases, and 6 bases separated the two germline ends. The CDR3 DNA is TGTGCCAGCAGTTTTGTTTCTGGCTACACCTTC. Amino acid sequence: CASSFVSGYTF.

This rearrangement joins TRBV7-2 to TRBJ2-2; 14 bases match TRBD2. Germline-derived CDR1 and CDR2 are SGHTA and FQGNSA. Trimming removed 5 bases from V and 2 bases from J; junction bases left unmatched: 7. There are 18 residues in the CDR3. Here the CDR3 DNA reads TGTGCCAGCAGCCCCCGACTAGCGGGGGGGCCCAACACCGGGGAGCTGTTTTTT. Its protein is CASSPRLAGGPNTGELFF.

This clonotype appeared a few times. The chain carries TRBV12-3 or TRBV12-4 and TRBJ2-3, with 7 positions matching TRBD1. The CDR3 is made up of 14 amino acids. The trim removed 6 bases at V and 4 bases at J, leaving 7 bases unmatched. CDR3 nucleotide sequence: TGTGCCAGCAGCACAGGGGCGAGTCCAGATACGCAGTATTTT. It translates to CASSTGASPDTQYF.

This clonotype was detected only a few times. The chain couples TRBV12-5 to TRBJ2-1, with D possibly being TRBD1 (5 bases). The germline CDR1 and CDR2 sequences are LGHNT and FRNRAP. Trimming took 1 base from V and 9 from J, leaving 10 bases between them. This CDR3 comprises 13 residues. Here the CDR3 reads CASGLGGDSEQFF. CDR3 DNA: TGTGCTAGTGGTTTGGGAGGCGACAGTGAGCAGTTCTTC.

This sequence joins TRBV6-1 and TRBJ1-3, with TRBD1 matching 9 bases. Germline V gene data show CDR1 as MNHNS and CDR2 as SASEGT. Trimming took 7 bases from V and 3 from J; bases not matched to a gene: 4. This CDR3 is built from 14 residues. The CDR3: CASKDRGVGNTIYF. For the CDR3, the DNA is TGTGCCAGCAAGGACAGGGGCGTTGGAAACACCATATATTTT.

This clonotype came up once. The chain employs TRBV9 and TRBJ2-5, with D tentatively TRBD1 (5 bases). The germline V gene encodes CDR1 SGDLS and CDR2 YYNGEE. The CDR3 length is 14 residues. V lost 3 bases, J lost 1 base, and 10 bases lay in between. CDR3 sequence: CASSALDSQETQYF. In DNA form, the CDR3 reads TGTGCCAGCAGCGCACTTGACAGCCAAGAGACCCAGTACTTC.

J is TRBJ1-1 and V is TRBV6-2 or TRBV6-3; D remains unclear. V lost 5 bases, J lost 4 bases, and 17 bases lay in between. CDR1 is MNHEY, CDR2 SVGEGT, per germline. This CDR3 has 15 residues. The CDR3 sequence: CASSRKGAGSTEAFF. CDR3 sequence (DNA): TGTGCCAGCAGTAGGAAAGGAGCGGGGAGCACTGAAGCTTTCTTT.

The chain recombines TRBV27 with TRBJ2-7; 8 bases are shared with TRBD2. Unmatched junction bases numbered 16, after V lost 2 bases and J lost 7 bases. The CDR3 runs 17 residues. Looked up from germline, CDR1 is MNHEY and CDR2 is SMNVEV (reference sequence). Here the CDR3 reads CASSLLSPGGPSNEQYF. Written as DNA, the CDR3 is TGTGCCAGCAGTTTACTCTCCCCGGGGGGGCCGAGCAATGAGCAGTACTTC.

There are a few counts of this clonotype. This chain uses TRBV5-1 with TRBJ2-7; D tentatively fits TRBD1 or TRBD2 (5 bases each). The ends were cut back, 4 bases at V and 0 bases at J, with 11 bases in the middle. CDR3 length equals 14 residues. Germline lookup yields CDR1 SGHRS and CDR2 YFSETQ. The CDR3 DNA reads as TGCGCCAGCAGCCCGGGACGGATCTCCTACGAGCAGTACTTC. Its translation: CASSPGRISYEQYF.

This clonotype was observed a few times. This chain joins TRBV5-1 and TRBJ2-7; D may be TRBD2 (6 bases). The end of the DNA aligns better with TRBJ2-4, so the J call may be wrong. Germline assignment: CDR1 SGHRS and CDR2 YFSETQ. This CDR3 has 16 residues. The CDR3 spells CASSLSQGLGENIQYF. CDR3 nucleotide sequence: TGCGCCAGCAGCTTGAGTCAGGGACTCGGGGAAAACATTCAGTACTTC.